This entry lists 26 T cell receptor beta chains sequenced from one sample in a study of cytomegalovirus exposure and HLA in healthy donors. Amplification used 60 Vbeta primers and 13 Jbeta primers. Here immunoSEQ multiplex PCR was the method, and the copy in TCRdb shows in-frame clones only, minus some. The sample gives about 210,000 clones, roughly 80% of which show up once; approximately 3.6% is in the top ten. The sequenced sample consisted of PBMCs. The receptor set was obtained from a man aged 35-49 years in good health and CMV-seropositive.

The chain links TRBV18 to TRBJ2-3, with 10 bases fitting TRBD2. This CDR3 is 16 amino acids long. The V gene's germline CDR1 is KGHSH and CDR2 LQKENI. The junction had 6 bases not matched to a gene; V was cut back by 3 bases and J by 3 bases. CDR3 amino acids: CASSPGWTSGTDTQYF. The CDR3 bases are TGTGCCAGCTCACCGGGTTGGACTAGCGGAACAGATACGCAGTATTTT.

V and J are TRBV7-7 and TRBJ2-3, with TRBD2 matching 9 bases. CDR1 SSHAT and CDR2 FNYEAQ come from the germline V gene (reference sequence). The V and J ends lost 0 bases and 6 bases, in that order; junction bases with no gene match: 4. The length of the CDR3 is 15 residues. The CDR3 nucleotides are TGTGCCAGCAGCTTAGCTAGCGGGAGCCTCGATACGCAGTATTTT. This encodes CASSLASGSLDTQYF.

The chain joins TRBV7-9 to TRBJ2-6; D is undetermined. Germline loops: CDR1 SEHNR, CDR2 FQNEAQ (reference sequence). Trimming shortened V by 5 bases and J by 3 bases, and 5 bases separated the two germline ends. The CDR3 runs 13 residues. For the CDR3, the DNA is TGTGCCAGCAGCATCGGTGGGGCCAACGTCCTGACTTTC. Translating gives CASSIGGANVLTF.

The chain links TRBV19 to TRBJ2-2; the match to TRBD1 covers 9 bases. The CDR3 has 14 residues. Germline V lookup: CDR1 LNHDA, CDR2 SQIVND (reference sequence). With V trimmed by 8 bases and J by 5 bases, 6 bases remained unmatched. For the CDR3, the DNA is TGTGCCAGTTCCGGACAGGGGCCTACCGGGGAGCTGTTTTTT. Protein product: CASSGQGPTGELFF.

This chain connects TRBV10-3 to TRBJ1-5; a possible D gene is TRBD1 (6 bases). V lost 6 bases and J lost 1, with 10 bases in between. CDR3 length: 14 residues. Looked up from germline, CDR1 is ENHRY and CDR2 is SYGVKD. In DNA form, the CDR3 reads TGTGCCATCAGCGACAGGACAAGCAATCAGCCCCAGCATTTT. Residues: CAISDRTSNQPQHF.

The CDR3 DNA sequence: TGTGCCAGCAGTATACAGGGTATTTTTGCTGAAGCTTTCTTT. It yields the protein CASSIQGIFAEAFF. The chain links TRBV27 to TRBJ1-1; D might be TRBD1 (6 bases). The CDR3 has 14 residues. Per the germline V gene, CDR1 is MNHEY and CDR2 is SMNVEV (reference sequence). Trimming pared 5 bases from V and 6 bases from J, leaving 16 bases between.

The chain has TRBV6-5 and TRBJ1-3, with D uncertain. CDR3 length: 15 amino acids. The germline gives CDR1 MNHEY, CDR2 SVGAGI. Trimming pared 4 bases from V and 0 bases from J, leaving 10 bases between. As DNA, the CDR3 is TGTGCCAGCAGTTCCGGTCTTTACTCTGGAAACACCATATATTTT. Protein product: CASSSGLYSGNTIYF.

This chain connects TRBV13 to TRBJ2-7, with 9 bases lining up with TRBD2. V lost 5 bases to trimming and J lost 4 bases; unmatched junction nucleotides: 12. Germline assignment: CDR1 PRHDT and CDR2 FYEKMQ (reference sequence). This CDR3 spans 16 amino acids. Here the CDR3 DNA reads TGTGCCAGCAGCCCGCCGGGACTAGCAATGAAGTACGAGCAGTACTTC. It is translated as CASSPPGLAMKYEQYF.

The genes are TRBV10-1 and TRBJ2-3, with 7 positions matching TRBD1. V lost 4 bases, J lost 1 base, and 2 bases stayed unmatched. The CDR3 is made up of 14 amino acids. Germline V gene lookup returns CDR1 WNHNN and CDR2 SYGVQD (reference sequence). The CDR3, as DNA: TGCGCCAGCAGTGCCGGACAGGGCACAGATACGCAGTATTTT. Protein sequence: CASSAGQGTDTQYF.

This clone was seen only a few times. CDR3 in DNA: TGCAGCGTTGACCCCCCCGACAGATCGATGGGCTACACCTTC. Translated, it gives CSVDPPDRSMGYTF. The chain carries TRBV29-1 and TRBJ1-2; perhaps TRBD1 as D (5 bases). In germline, CDR1 is SQVTM, CDR2 ANQGSEA. Trimming took off 3 bases at V and 8 bases at J, with 19 bases between the two ends. The CDR3 runs 14 residues.

The V and J genes are TRBV27 and TRBJ1-5; 9 bases fit TRBD1. V lost 4 bases and J lost 4; bases outside the gene matches: 8. The germline V gene encodes CDR1 MNHEY and CDR2 SMNVEV (reference sequence). This CDR3 comprises 16 residues. Here the CDR3 reads CASSSLGDRANQPQHF. The CDR3 DNA reads TGTGCCAGCAGTTCCCTCGGGGACAGGGCAAATCAGCCCCAGCATTTT.

The genes are TRBV6-6 and TRBJ2-3, with a possible D match to TRBD2 (5 bases). Trimming took 2 bases from V and 5 from J, leaving 14 bases between them. CDR3 length: 15 amino acids. Germline CDR1 and CDR2: MNHNY and SVGAGI (reference sequence). The CDR3 DNA is TGTGCCAGCAGTTACGGAGGCGGGCGTGGAGATACGCAGTATTTT. Its protein product is CASSYGGGRGDTQYF.

The V and J genes are TRBV12-5 and TRBJ1-4; a possible D gene is TRBD1 (5 bases). Germline-derived CDR1 and CDR2 are LGHNT and FRNRAP. V lost 6 bases to trimming and J lost 3 bases, with 11 bases between them. This CDR3 has 14 residues. Here the CDR3 DNA reads TGTGCTAGTGGCCCCGGGACTTCTAATGAAAAACTGTTTTTT. It is translated as CASGPGTSNEKLFF. The whole variable domain, filled in from reference TRBV12-5 and TRBJ1-4, reads DARVTQTPRHKVTEMGQEVTMRCQPILGHNTVFWYRQTMMQGLELLAYFRNRAPLDDSGMPKDRFSAEMPDATLATLKIQPSEPRDSAVYFCASGPGTSNEKLFFGSGTQLSVL.

The chain combines TRBV11-3 with TRBJ2-1; TRBD1 is a possible D gene (6 bases). The CDR3 is made up of 14 amino acids. Germline CDR1 is SGHNT and CDR2 is YENEEA. V was trimmed by 2 bases and J by 7 bases, leaving 12 bases between them. CDR3 amino acids: CASSLSGAMNEQFF. The CDR3 DNA follows: TGTGCCAGCAGCTTATCAGGGGCGATGAATGAGCAGTTCTTC.

V gene TRBV11-2 combines with J gene TRBJ1-4; 8 bases line up with TRBD1. With 5 bases clipped from V and 2 bases from J, the junction kept 1 base outside the gene matches. Germline V gene sequence: CDR1 SGHAT, CDR2 FQNNGV. This CDR3 contains 14 residues. The CDR3 loop is CASSRQGTNEKLFF. The CDR3 DNA reads TGTGCCAGCAGCCGACAGGGGACTAATGAAAAACTGTTTTTT.

The chain uses TRBV10-3 and TRBJ2-7, with D tentatively TRBD1 (6 bases). The CDR3 loop spans 13 amino acids. CDR1 and CDR2 from the germline V gene are ENHRY and SYGVKD. Between the trimmed V and J ends, which lost 8 bases and 5 bases, there was a span of 16 bases. The CDR3 here is CAIGDRSRDEQYF. As DNA, the CDR3 is TGTGCCATCGGAGACAGGTCCAGGGACGAGCAGTACTTC.

This clone is a singleton in its sample. In DNA form, the CDR3 reads TGTGCCAGCCGAGAGGAGCTTGAGCAGTTCTTC. Residues: CASREELEQFF. The rearrangement links TRBV6-1 to TRBJ2-1; no definite D call. Germline values: CDR1 MNHNS, CDR2 SASEGT. CDR3 length: 11 residues. V was shortened by 8 bases and J by 9 bases, with 11 bases between the two germline ends.

V usage is TRBV7-9 and J usage is TRBJ2-5; D is uncertain. The germline V gene has CDR1 SEHNR and CDR2 FQNEAQ (reference sequence). The CDR3 contains 11 residues. V was clipped by 5 bases and J by 3 bases, with 4 bases between them. This chain's CDR3 is CASSNKETQYF. CDR3 DNA: TGTGCCAGCAGCAATAAAGAGACCCAGTACTTC.

This chain joins TRBV27 and TRBJ2-7; maybe TRBD1 (6 bases). Germline CDR1 reads MNHEY; CDR2 reads SMNVEV (reference sequence). V lost 6 bases to trimming and J lost 5 bases, with 14 bases between them. The CDR3 is 13 amino acids. The CDR3 loop is CASRTGMVDEQYF. For the CDR3, the DNA is TGTGCCAGCAGGACAGGTATGGTTGACGAGCAGTACTTC.

The V and J genes are TRBV5-6 and TRBJ1-6; no clear D. The length of the CDR3 is 14 residues. The V end was cut by 3 bases, the J end by 7 bases, with 11 bases between. Germline values: CDR1 SGHDT, CDR2 YYEEEE. The CDR3 coding sequence is TGTGCCAGCAGCTCCCTTAGGGAGAATTCACCCCTCCACTTT. Translation: CASSSLRENSPLHF.

The rearrangement uses TRBV12-2 and TRBJ2-7; the table's D call of TRBD1 was not tested on the DNA. TRBV12-2 constitutes a pseudogene. The CDR3 sequence is 12 residues long. CDR3 nucleotide sequence: TGTGCAAGTCGCACGGACAGGTCGGGGCAGTACTTC. This gives the protein CASRTDRSGQYF.

The V and J genes are TRBV9 and TRBJ2-7, with 9 bases lining up with TRBD1. The trim removed 3 bases at V and 2 bases at J, leaving 6 bases unmatched. Germline V gene sequence: CDR1 SGDLS, CDR2 YYNGEE. The CDR3 is 15 amino acids. CDR3 amino acids: CASSGGQGNPYEQYF. The CDR3 DNA follows: TGTGCCAGCAGCGGGGGACAGGGCAACCCCTACGAGCAGTACTTC.

The gene calls are TRBV10-1 and TRBJ1-2; 7 positions agree with TRBD1. J gave up 7 bases and V 3 bases, and 17 bases lay outside the gene matches. Germline CDR1 and CDR2: WNHNN and SYGVQD (reference sequence). The CDR3 runs 17 residues. CDR3 nucleotide sequence: TGCGCCAGCAGTGACCCCCCTTACGACAGGGAGAGTGCTGGCTACACCTTC. As protein: CASSDPPYDRESAGYTF.

The gene calls are TRBV12-5 and TRBJ1-5; D may be TRBD1 (5 bases). The V and J ends lost 7 bases and 1 base respectively, with 14 bases between them. The CDR3 loop spans 15 amino acids. In germline, CDR1 is LGHNT, CDR2 FRNRAP. Here the CDR3 DNA reads TGTGCTAGTGCCCTCGGGGGAGGGAGCAATCAGCCCCAGCATTTT. Translating gives CASALGGGSNQPQHF.

This clone was picked up one time. The rearrangement links TRBV27 to TRBJ2-5, with TRBD2 matching over 11 bases. In germline, CDR1 is MNHEY, CDR2 SMNVEV (reference sequence). V dropped 5 bases and J dropped 0; count of bases not matched to a gene: 2. The CDR3 is 15 residues long. The CDR3 sequence is CASSLSGGDQETQYF. The DNA for the CDR3 is TGTGCCAGCAGTCTTAGCGGGGGGGACCAAGAGACCCAGTACTTC.

The CDR3 DNA is TGCGCCAGCAGCCAAGACCCGGGACAGGGTGGGGAGACCCAGTACTTC. Amino acid sequence: CASSQDPGQGGETQYF. V gene TRBV5-1 combines with J gene TRBJ2-5; 9 bases align to TRBD1. The CDR3 runs 16 residues. Germline V gene sequence: CDR1 SGHRS, CDR2 YFSETQ. Germline trimming cut 4 bases from V and 5 bases from J; bases unmatched to any gene: 12.